Sequencing of this TCR beta chain was carried out in a study of T cells in Graves' hyperthyroidism and ophthalmopathy. The table lists this clonotype with many counts. There were TCR beta CDR3 regions amplified from RNA transcripts. A first-round RT-PCR of the TCR CDR3 used the HTBI primer set. TCRdb reprocessed the multiplex PCR reads with MiXCR, giving one entry per CDR3 protein. The sample has some 300,000 distinct CDR3 sequences, around 15% seen once. The TCR comes from a woman in her forties with Graves' hyperthyroidism. Sequencing was done on a sample of blood.

The CDR3 nucleotides are TGTGCCACCAGTGATTCATCCCTCACCGGGGAGCTGTTTTTT. The encoded protein is CATSDSSLTGELFF. The chain has TRBV24-1 and TRBJ2-2; D is undetermined. This CDR3 has 14 residues. Trimming stripped 2 bases from V and 4 bases from J, with 7 bases between. The V gene's germline CDR1 is KGHDR and CDR2 SFDVKD.